The 18 T cell receptor beta chains below come from one sample, sequenced in a study of Ad26.COV2.S vaccination and SARS-CoV-2 variants. Profiled with immunoSEQ multiplex PCR; TCRdb holds only in-frame clones, not every one. The table has 400,000 to 500,000 clones, 80% to 90% seen once. Treatment indicated: roughly 20 received Ad26.COV2.S at low or high dose, single or two shots; roughly 5 received placebo; per-sample allocation not given. Sampling took place 63 days after the first vaccine or placebo injection. Sequencing used peripheral blood, obtained in a trial of Ad26.COV2.S vaccine versus placebo. These receptors originate from a person between 18 and 60 years old who received the Ad26.COV2.S COVID-19 vaccine or a placebo.

The J gene is TRBJ1-2, the V gene TRBV30; TRBD1 aligns across 11 bases. The V gene end was trimmed by 1 base and the J gene end by 5 bases; junction bases not matched to a gene: 6. This CDR3 has 15 residues. Germline lookup yields CDR1 GTSNPN and CDR2 SVGIG (reference sequence). In DNA, the CDR3 is TGTGCCTGGAGTGCGTTAGGGGACAGGGGGTATGGCTACACCTTC. Amino acid sequence: CAWSALGDRGYGYTF. The entire variable domain, with the rest obtained from reference TRBV30 and TRBJ1-2, is as follows: SQTIHQWPATLVQPVGSPLSLECTVEGTSNPNLYWYRQAAGRGLQLLFYSVGIGQISSEVPQNLSASRPQDRQFILSSKKLLLSDSGFYLCAWSALGDRGYGYTFGSGTRLTVV.

The chain has TRBV5-1 and TRBJ2-2; no definite D call. Germline CDR1 reads SGHRS; CDR2 reads YFSETQ. The V end lost 1 base, the J end lost 2 bases, and 6 bases lay between the germline ends. This CDR3 is built from 14 residues. The CDR3, as DNA: TGCGCCAGCAGCTTGCAACCCAACACCGGGGAGCTGTTTTTT. It codes for CASSLQPNTGELFF.

The chain carries TRBV7-9 and TRBJ2-5, with D possibly being TRBD2 (5 bases). V lost 2 bases to trimming and J lost 5 bases, with 12 bases between them. There are 14 residues in the CDR3. Germline CDR1 is SEHNR and CDR2 is FQNEAQ (reference sequence). CDR3 amino acids: CASSLYGGEETQYF. DNA of the CDR3: TGTGCCAGCAGCTTATACGGAGGCGAGGAGACCCAGTACTTC.

This chain connects TRBV13 to TRBJ1-2; 8 bases align to TRBD1. The CDR3 runs to 15 residues. V shed 5 bases and J 4 bases; nucleotides not matched to a gene: 9. Germline V gene sequence: CDR1 PRHDT, CDR2 FYEKMQ (reference sequence). The CDR3 region has the DNA TGTGCCAGCAGCCTGGGACAGGTCCCCCTCTATGGCTACACCTTC. This gives the protein CASSLGQVPLYGYTF. Together with reference TRBV13 and TRBJ1-2, the CDR3 gives the full variable domain: AAGVIQSPRHLIKEKRETATLKCYPIPRHDTVYWYQQGPGQDPQFLISFYEKMQSDKGSIPDRFSAQQFSDYHSELNMSSLELGDSALYFCASSLGQVPLYGYTFGSGTRLTVV.

This rearrangement joins TRBV5-1 to TRBJ2-1; a possible D gene is TRBD2 (6 bases). V lost 3 bases, J lost 2 bases, and 12 bases lay in between. The CDR3 spans 15 residues. Germline lookup yields CDR1 SGHRS and CDR2 YFSETQ. The DNA for the CDR3 is TGCGCCAGCAGCTCGGGAGTCCTCACCTACAATGAGCAGTTCTTC. Translated, it gives CASSSGVLTYNEQFF. Filled out from reference TRBV5-1 and TRBJ2-1, the complete variable domain reads KAGVTQTPRYLIKTRGQQVTLSCSPISGHRSVSWYQQTPGQGLQFLFEYFSETQRNKGNFPGRFSGRQFSNSRSEMNVSTLELGDSALYLCASSSGVLTYNEQFFGPGTRLTVL.

The rearrangement uses TRBV20-1 and TRBJ2-7; D remains unclear. The CDR3 spans 12 residues. In germline, CDR1 is DFQATT, CDR2 SNEGSKA (reference sequence). Trimming shortened V by 3 bases and J by 0 bases, and 6 bases separated the two germline ends. The CDR3 coding sequence is TGCAGTGCTAGTCAGGCCTCCTACGAGCAGTACTTC. This translates into CSASQASYEQYF.

This clone was seen a single time. The chain combines TRBV9 with TRBJ2-2, with D possibly being TRBD2 (7 bases). Per germline, CDR1 SGDLS and CDR2 YYNGEE. This CDR3 contains 16 residues. Trimming stripped 0 bases from V and 4 bases from J, with 13 bases between. CDR3 bases: TGTGCCAGCAGCGTAGCGGCGGGGGCCTTCACCGGGGAGCTGTTTTTT. Translated: CASSVAAGAFTGELFF.

This chain links TRBV28 with TRBJ1-2; TRBD1 aligns across 7 bases. There are 15 residues in the CDR3. Losses at the gene ends were 6 bases for V and 5 bases for J; bases not matched to a gene: 12. In germline, CDR1 is MDHEN, CDR2 SYDVKM. CDR3 amino acids: CASSPPGGGRYGYTF. The CDR3 bases are TGTGCCAGCAGCCCCCCGGGAGGGGGCCGATATGGCTACACCTTC.

This clone is a singleton in its sample. The V and J genes are TRBV28 and TRBJ2-2, with no clear D. The length of the CDR3 is 12 residues. Germline assignment: CDR1 MDHEN and CDR2 SYDVKM. Trimming shortened V by 7 bases and J by 3 bases, and 6 bases separated the two germline ends. The CDR3: CASNGYTGELFF. The DNA of the CDR3 is TGTGCCAGCAACGGGTACACCGGGGAGCTGTTTTTT.

This rearrangement joins TRBV7-9 to TRBJ1-1, with D unclear. CDR1 is SEHNR and CDR2 is FQNEAQ in the germline V gene (reference sequence). Trimming pared 5 bases from V and 0 bases from J, leaving 13 bases between. There are 15 residues in the CDR3. CDR3 sequence: CASSPRGRMNTEAFF. DNA of the CDR3: TGTGCCAGCAGCCCTCGTGGGCGGATGAACACTGAAGCTTTCTTT.

The genes are TRBV4-1 and TRBJ1-2; no definite D call. V lost 5 bases and J 2 bases, leaving 12 bases between the germline ends. There are 14 residues in the CDR3. Germline assignment: CDR1 MGHRA and CDR2 YSYEKL. The CDR3 sequence is CASSFTSQNYGYTF. CDR3 nucleotide sequence: TGCGCCAGCAGCTTCACGTCGCAGAACTATGGCTACACCTTC.

The chain carries TRBV7-2 and TRBJ2-2; TRBD2 matches at 8 bases. With 0 bases clipped from V and 3 bases from J, the junction kept 3 bases outside the gene matches. The CDR3 sequence is 16 residues long. Germline CDR1 reads SGHTA; CDR2 reads FQGNSA. CDR3 in amino acids: CASSLASGVHTGELFF. The CDR3 DNA reads as TGTGCCAGCAGCTTAGCTAGCGGGGTCCACACCGGGGAGCTGTTTTTT.

This rearrangement joins TRBV2 to TRBJ1-1; a weak D match, TRBD1 (6 bases). The germline V and J ends were trimmed by 7 bases and 2 bases, with 14 bases remaining between them. There are 14 residues in the CDR3. Germline V lookup: CDR1 SNHLY, CDR2 FYNNEI. DNA of the CDR3: TGTGCCAGCACCACAGGACAGCCAAACACTGAAGCTTTCTTT. It specifies CASTTGQPNTEAFF.

The rearrangement uses TRBV30 and TRBJ1-3; D gene uncertain. Germline CDR1 and CDR2: GTSNPN and SVGIG (reference sequence). There are 14 residues in the CDR3. The V end was cut by 3 bases, the J end by 8 bases, with 17 bases between. CDR3 in DNA: TGTGCCTGGAGCGCACAGTCCGCGATGTACACCATATATTTT. Protein product: CAWSAQSAMYTIYF.

CDR3 protein: CASNLRQGKLFF. The CDR3 DNA is TGTGCCAGCAATTTGAGACAGGGAAAACTGTTTTTT. This chain joins TRBV25-1 and TRBJ1-4; TRBD1 agrees at 7 bases. Looked up from germline, CDR1 is MGHDK and CDR2 is SYGVNS. This CDR3 is built from 12 residues. The trim removed 7 bases at V and 10 bases at J, leaving 6 bases unmatched.

This chain joins TRBV2 and TRBJ1-1; maybe TRBD1 (5 bases). The CDR3 loop spans 13 amino acids. V lost 1 base and J 10 bases, leaving 13 bases between the germline ends. Germline lookup yields CDR1 SNHLY and CDR2 FYNNEI. The CDR3 region is CASSEERGGVAFF. The DNA for the CDR3 is TGTGCCAGCAGTGAAGAGAGGGGCGGCGTAGCTTTCTTT.

This sequence joins TRBV21-1 and TRBJ1-5; the table calls TRBD1, which could not be checked here. TRBV21-1 is termed a pseudogene. This CDR3 has 17 amino acids. The CDR3 region is CASSTPTGGDSNQPQHF. In DNA, the CDR3 is TGTGCCAGCAGCACCCCGACAGGGGGGGATAGCAATCAGCCCCAGCATTTT.

This rearrangement joins TRBV7-9 to TRBJ1-5; possible D gene TRBD1, 5 bases. V was cut by 7 bases and J by 3 bases, with 19 bases left in between. This CDR3 contains 16 residues. Germline CDR1 and CDR2: SEHNR and FQNEAQ (reference sequence). The CDR3 DNA reads TGTGCCAGCAACTGGGGAGGGGTGCCGCACAATCAGCCCCAGCATTTT. Its protein is CASNWGGVPHNQPQHF. The variable domain in full, completed from reference TRBV7-9 and TRBJ1-5, reads DTGVSQNPRHKITKRGQNVTFRCDPISEHNRLYWYRQTLGQGPEFLTYFQNEAQLEKSRLLSDRFSAERPKGSFSTLEIQRTEQGDSAMYLCASNWGGVPHNQPQHFGDGTRLSIL.